The next 21 T cell receptor beta chains were all read from a single sample in a study of ipilimumab plus nivolumab after autologous stem cell transplantation. Profiled with immunoSEQ multiplex PCR; TCRdb holds only in-frame clones, not every one. The table shows fewer than 45,000 clones, with 80% to 95% occurring only once. Material: PBMCs, obtained in a trial of ipilimumab plus nivolumab as post-transplant consolidation. Receptor source: a male donor with multiple myeloma.

The chain recombines TRBV7-9 with TRBJ2-1; 7 nucleotides agree with TRBD2. CDR3 size: 14 residues. Germline-derived CDR1 and CDR2 are SEHNR and FQNEAQ (reference sequence). The trim removed 3 bases at V and 6 bases at J, leaving 5 bases unmatched. CDR3 region: CASSFWGRGNEQFF. CDR3 DNA: TGTGCCAGCAGCTTTTGGGGGAGGGGCAATGAGCAGTTCTTC. Full variable domain (remainder filled in from reference TRBV7-9 and TRBJ2-1): DTGVSQNPRHKITKRGQNVTFRCDPISEHNRLYWYRQTLGQGPEFLTYFQNEAQLEKSRLLSDRFSAERPKGSFSTLEIQRTEQGDSAMYLCASSFWGRGNEQFFGPGTRLTVL.

The J gene is TRBJ2-4, the V gene TRBV11-2, with D tentatively TRBD1 or TRBD2 (6 bases each). Trimming stripped 2 bases from V and 15 bases from J, with 20 bases between. CDR1 SGHAT and CDR2 FQNNGV come from the germline V gene. The CDR3 totals 14 residues. The CDR3 region has the DNA TGTGCCAGCAGCTTAACCGGTTCCTTCCGGGGGCCGTACTTC. Its translation: CASSLTGSFRGPYF.

The V and J genes are TRBV9 and TRBJ2-1; 7 bases fit TRBD2. V shed 0 bases and J 4 bases; nucleotides not matched to a gene: 4. The CDR3 runs to 15 residues. Germline V CDR1 and CDR2: SGDLS, YYNGEE. CDR3 DNA sequence: TGTGCCAGCAGCGTAGGTTCTAGCGGATACAATGAGCAGTTCTTC. This encodes CASSVGSSGYNEQFF. Combining the CDR3 with reference TRBV9 and TRBJ2-1 gives the whole variable domain DSGVTQTPKHLITATGQRVTLRCSPRSGDLSVYWYQQSLDQGLQFLIQYYNGEERAKGNILERFSAQQFPDLHSELNLSSLELGDSALYFCASSVGSSGYNEQFFGPGTRLTVL.

The chain uses TRBV15 and TRBJ1-1; D ambiguous. Germline assignment: CDR1 LNHNV and CDR2 YYDKDF (reference sequence). The germline V and J ends were trimmed by 0 bases and 2 bases, with 7 bases remaining between them. CDR3 length: 14 amino acids. CDR3 bases: TGTGCCACCAGCAGAGATCTGAGTAACACTGAAGCTTTCTTT. It encodes CATSRDLSNTEAFF.

This clone was counted only a few times. The chain links TRBV29-1 to TRBJ2-1; maybe TRBD2 (6 bases). This CDR3 has 16 residues. Deletions cut 2 bases from V and 1 base from J, with 15 bases between. Per the germline V gene, CDR1 is SQVTM and CDR2 is ANQGSEA. CDR3 in DNA: TGCAGCGTTGAAAGCTGGAGGGAGAGATCCTACAATGAGCAGTTCTTC. Translated, it gives CSVESWRERSYNEQFF.

The rearrangement joins TRBV5-1 to TRBJ2-7; D might be TRBD1 (5 bases). With 0 bases removed from V and 6 bases from J, the gap between germline ends came to 19 bases. This CDR3 comprises 16 residues. Germline loops: CDR1 SGHRS, CDR2 YFSETQ. Here the CDR3 reads CASSLGAGPGYGEQYF. The DNA for the CDR3 is TGCGCCAGCAGCTTGGGTGCAGGGCCAGGGTACGGCGAGCAGTACTTC.

The chain joins TRBV7-3 to TRBJ2-1; 8 positions agree with TRBD2. The ends lost 2 bases at V and 4 bases at J; junction bases unmatched: 1. The CDR3 totals 14 residues. Germline V gene data show CDR1 as SGHTA and CDR2 as FQGTGA. CDR3 amino acids: CASSLAGGYNEQFF. The CDR3 DNA reads as TGTGCCAGCAGCTTAGCGGGGGGTTACAATGAGCAGTTCTTC.

The rearrangement uses TRBV4-1 and TRBJ2-7; TRBD1 aligns across 8 bases. This CDR3 spans 14 amino acids. After removal of 3 bases from V and 4 bases from J, the junction contained 5 bases not matched to a gene. The germline CDR1 and CDR2 sequences are MGHRA and YSYEKL. DNA for the CDR3: TGCGCCAGCAGCCAGCGGACAGGGTCTTACGAGCAGTACTTC. Translated, it gives CASSQRTGSYEQYF.

This clone was recorded a few times. The chain links TRBV19 to TRBJ2-7; TRBD1 is a possible D gene (6 bases). Trimming cost V 3 bases and J 0 bases, with 9 bases left between them. CDR3 length: 14 amino acids. CDR1 and CDR2 (germline): LNHDA, SQIVND (reference sequence). CDR3 DNA: TGTGCCAGTAGTATGACAGGAGGCTCCTACGAGCAGTACTTC. It translates to CASSMTGGSYEQYF. The variable domain in full, completed from reference TRBV19 and TRBJ2-7, reads DGGITQSPKYLFRKEGQNVTLSCEQNLNHDAMYWYRQDPGQGLRLIYYSQIVNDFQKGDIAEGYSVSREKKESFPLTVTSAQKNPTAFYLCASSMTGGSYEQYFGPGTRLTVT.

The chain uses TRBV28 and TRBJ2-5; tentatively, D is TRBD2 (6 bases). With 6 bases removed from V and 2 bases from J, the gap between germline ends came to 16 bases. CDR1 MDHEN and CDR2 SYDVKM come from the germline V gene. CDR3 length: 15 residues. The DNA of the CDR3 is TGTGCCAGCAGACCCCCCGGGGGTGGGCAAGAGACCCAGTACTTC. The encoded protein is CASRPPGGGQETQYF.

The chain combines TRBV4-3 with TRBJ2-1; 7 bases fit TRBD2. Germline CDR1 is LGHNA and CDR2 is YSLEER. Unmatched junction bases numbered 0, after V lost 1 base and J lost 0 bases. The CDR3 has 15 amino acids. Written as DNA, the CDR3 is TGCGCCAGCAGCCAAGGGACTAGCTCCTACAATGAGCAGTTCTTC. It codes for CASSQGTSSYNEQFF.

The chain recombines TRBV6-5 with TRBJ1-2, with D unresolved. This CDR3 has 14 amino acids. The ends were cut back, 2 bases at V and 1 base at J, with 8 bases in the middle. Germline V CDR1 and CDR2: MNHEY, SVGAGI. The CDR3 DNA is TGTGCCAGCAGTTACGGTGCGATTAACTATGGCTACACCTTC. It translates to CASSYGAINYGYTF.

This clone appeared a single time. V gene TRBV6-4 combines with J gene TRBJ1-2, with no clear D. V shed 6 bases and J shed 4 bases, with 24 bases lying between them. The CDR3 runs to 17 residues. Germline lookup yields CDR1 MRHNA and CDR2 SNTAGT. The CDR3 reads CASSPTGGSGGSYGYTF. Written as DNA, the CDR3 is TGTGCCAGCAGCCCAACCGGAGGGTCGGGAGGATCCTATGGCTACACCTTC.

The V and J genes are TRBV7-3 and TRBJ2-1; 10 bases line up with TRBD1. The J segment lost 8 bases and the V segment lost 9 bases, leaving 13 bases of the junction unmatched. CDR3 length equals 15 residues. The germline V gene has CDR1 SGHTA and CDR2 FQGTGA. Here the CDR3 DNA reads TGTGCCAGTCCTCCGGGACAGGGGTTTGGTGATGAGCAGTTCTTC. As protein: CASPPGQGFGDEQFF.

The chain carries TRBV18 and TRBJ1-4; 7 bases match TRBD1. The germline V gene has CDR1 KGHSH and CDR2 LQKENI. The junction had 10 bases not matched to a gene; V was cut back by 1 base and J by 5 bases. The CDR3 sequence is 17 residues long. In nucleotides, the CDR3 is TGTGCCAGCTCACCACGGCCAGGGACAGACGTGAATGAAAAACTGTTTTTT. Its protein is CASSPRPGTDVNEKLFF.

V gene TRBV20-1 combines with J gene TRBJ2-3, with TRBD2 matching over 8 bases. V shed 5 bases and J 9 bases; nucleotides not matched to a gene: 1. CDR1 DFQATT and CDR2 SNEGSKA come from the germline V gene (reference sequence). The CDR3 runs 10 residues. The CDR3 spells CSARGGTQYF. The CDR3 coding sequence is TGCAGTGCTCGGGGGGGCACGCAGTATTTT.

This clone was detected once. The chain is built from TRBV15 and TRBJ2-7, with 11 nucleotides matching TRBD2. The trim removed 9 bases at V and 7 bases at J, leaving 11 bases unmatched. CDR1 LNHNV and CDR2 YYDKDF come from the germline V gene (reference sequence). This CDR3 is 14 amino acids long. The CDR3 coding sequence is TGTGCCACTTCACTAGCGGGAGCTATCAGGGAGCAGTACTTC. As protein: CATSLAGAIREQYF.

This chain connects TRBV28 to TRBJ1-4; D gene unclear. Germline CDR1 reads MDHEN; CDR2 reads SYDVKM. This CDR3 spans 11 amino acids. The V and J ends lost 5 bases and 5 bases respectively, with 3 bases between them. In DNA, the CDR3 is TGTGCCAGCAGTGAAAATGAAAAACTGTTTTTT. It encodes CASSENEKLFF.

This chain links TRBV7-2 with TRBJ2-1; 13 bases line up with TRBD2. Germline V CDR1 and CDR2: SGHTA, FQGNSA. The CDR3 covers 17 residues. Trimming at V came to 5 bases and at J to 2 bases, leaving 6 bases not matched to a gene. The CDR3 bases are TGTGCCAGCAGCGGATTACTAGCGGGAGGGGCCTACAATGAGCAGTTCTTC. Amino acid sequence: CASSGLLAGGAYNEQFF.

This clone was observed once. The genes are TRBV7-9 and TRBJ2-1; D possibly uses TRBD1 or TRBD2 (5 bases each). The V end lost 3 bases, the J end lost 5 bases, and 20 bases lay between the germline ends. CDR1 and CDR2 from the germline V gene are SEHNR and FQNEAQ (reference sequence). This CDR3 contains 17 residues. The DNA of the CDR3 is TGTGCCAGCAGCTTGCGAAGACTTATCGGGGCAGACAATGAGCAGTTCTTC. The encoded protein is CASSLRRLIGADNEQFF.

The chain uses TRBV5-6 and TRBJ2-1; tentatively, D is TRBD2 (5 bases). Trimming stripped 2 bases from V and 0 bases from J, with 12 bases between. CDR3 length: 16 amino acids. CDR1 is SGHDT and CDR2 is YYEEEE in the germline V gene. The CDR3 nucleotides read TGTGCCAGCAGCTTCAGGCTCCGGGGCTCCTACAATGAGCAGTTCTTC. Translation gives CASSFRLRGSYNEQFF.